A single sample is the source of the 23 T cell receptor beta chains below, sequenced in a study of shared clonotypes between healthy human individuals. Assay used: immunoSEQ multiplex PCR; TCRdb lists only in-frame clones, some missing. The data hold under 1,100,000 clones, with about 74% observed a single time. The sequenced sample consisted of memory CD4+ T cells sorted from blood. Stated subset: CD45RA-negative fraction. The receptor source for this set is a man younger than 35 in good health.

This clone was recorded only once. The chain recombines TRBV18 with TRBJ2-3; the D is unclear. The CDR3 totals 13 residues. The V end lost 0 bases, the J end lost 5 bases, and 6 bases lay between the germline ends. Per germline, CDR1 KGHSH and CDR2 LQKENI. The CDR3 sequence is CASSPPMGDTQYF. Here the CDR3 DNA reads TGTGCCAGCTCACCACCAATGGGAGATACGCAGTATTTT.

This chain connects TRBV30 to TRBJ1-2; unclear D gene. The CDR3 contains 16 residues. Per germline, CDR1 GTSNPN and CDR2 SVGIG (reference sequence). V shed 4 bases and J shed 0 bases, with 18 bases lying between them. In DNA, the CDR3 is TGTGCCTGGACCGCGACGAAAAGGGAGGCTAACTATGGCTACACCTTC. Translated, it gives CAWTATKREANYGYTF.

This chain connects TRBV14 to TRBJ2-1; tentatively, D is TRBD1 (5 bases). The CDR3 is 18 residues long. In germline, CDR1 is SGHDN, CDR2 FVKESK. Trimming pared 3 bases from V and 0 bases from J, leaving 18 bases between. The CDR3, as DNA: TGTGCCAGCAGCCATCTAGGGGTTAATCCCCTCTCCTACAATGAGCAGTTCTTC. Translating gives CASSHLGVNPLSYNEQFF.

This clone came up once. The V gene is TRBV2, the J gene TRBJ2-5; the D gene is possibly TRBD2 (5 bases). V was cut by 3 bases and J by 1 base, with 6 bases left in between. The germline V gene has CDR1 SNHLY and CDR2 FYNNEI. This CDR3 has 13 amino acids. In DNA form, the CDR3 reads TGTGCCAGCAGTGACGAGGGCCAAGAGACCCAGTACTTC. Translating gives CASSDEGQETQYF.

This sequence joins TRBV5-1 and TRBJ2-3, with D possibly TRBD1 on 6 matching bases. The CDR3 is 14 residues long. Trimming removed 0 bases from V and 4 bases from J, with 9 bases in between. CDR1 SGHRS and CDR2 YFSETQ come from the germline V gene. The CDR3 protein is CASSLGPGADTQYF. The CDR3 DNA sequence: TGCGCCAGCAGCTTGGGGCCAGGGGCAGATACGCAGTATTTT.

This chain links TRBV7-2 with TRBJ2-7, with a weak D call TRBD1 (6 bases). The germline CDR1 and CDR2 sequences are SGHTA and FQGNSA. The CDR3 totals 13 residues. The germline V and J ends were trimmed by 5 bases and 0 bases, with 8 bases remaining between them. The CDR3 loop reads CASSRDNSYEQYF. The CDR3 DNA is TGTGCCAGCAGCCGGGACAACTCCTACGAGCAGTACTTC.

There are a few counts of this clone. This sequence joins TRBV10-3 and TRBJ2-7; 10 bases fit TRBD1. Germline V gene data show CDR1 as ENHRY and CDR2 as SYGVKD. V was clipped by 5 bases and J by 5 bases; unmatched bases: 12. The CDR3 runs to 16 residues. CDR3 nucleotide sequence: TGTGCCATCAGTCCTTTTCCCGGGACAGGGGTAAACGAGCAGTACTTC. As protein: CAISPFPGTGVNEQYF.

J is TRBJ2-3 and V is TRBV10-1; TRBD2 agrees at 7 bases. J gave up 5 bases and V 3 bases, and 8 bases lay outside the gene matches. This CDR3 has 15 residues. Germline V CDR1 and CDR2: WNHNN, SYGVQD (reference sequence). For the CDR3, the DNA is TGCGCCAGCAGTGAAGACCCTGGGGGGGTAGATACGCAGTATTTT. Translation: CASSEDPGGVDTQYF.

The V and J genes are TRBV5-1 and TRBJ2-1, with D uncertain. The CDR3 contains 15 residues. CDR1 SGHRS and CDR2 YFSETQ come from the germline V gene. Trimming pared 3 bases from V and 9 bases from J, leaving 19 bases between. In nucleotides, the CDR3 is TGCGCCAGCAGCTCCGGGCCGGAGCGTTTCAGTGAGCAGTTCTTC. This codes for CASSSGPERFSEQFF. The variable domain in full, with the rest retrieved from reference TRBV5-1 and TRBJ2-1, is KAGVTQTPRYLIKTRGQQVTLSCSPISGHRSVSWYQQTPGQGLQFLFEYFSETQRNKGNFPGRFSGRQFSNSRSEMNVSTLELGDSALYLCASSSGPERFSEQFFGPGTRLTVL.

For this clone: Other DNA sequences in this sample translate to the same CDR3. The gene calls are TRBV11-2 and TRBJ2-2; tentatively, D is TRBD1 (5 bases). CDR1 SGHAT and CDR2 FQNNGV come from the germline V gene. The V gene lost 2 bases and the J gene lost 3 bases, with 10 bases spanning the gap. This CDR3 is built from 15 residues. The CDR3 nucleotides read TGTGCCAGCAGCTTACTAGGGGCGGACACCGGGGAGCTGTTTTTT. Encoded protein: CASSLLGADTGELFF.

The chain recombines TRBV10-2 with TRBJ2-5, with 9 positions matching TRBD1. Germline CDR1 WSHSY, CDR2 SAAADI. The ends lost 5 bases at V and 4 bases at J; junction bases unmatched: 2. CDR3 length: 13 residues. As DNA, the CDR3 is TGCGCCAGCAGTCAGACAGGGGGAGAGACCCAGTACTTC. Protein sequence: CASSQTGGETQYF.

This clone occurred a few times. V gene TRBV4-1 combines with J gene TRBJ1-2; D is perhaps TRBD1 (5 bases). Germline values: CDR1 MGHRA, CDR2 YSYEKL. V gave up 5 bases and J gave up 4 bases, with 14 bases separating them. The CDR3 has 14 amino acids. The CDR3 loop reads CASSVRDGSYGYTF. The DNA of the CDR3 is TGCGCCAGCAGCGTCCGGGACGGCTCCTATGGCTACACCTTC.

J is TRBJ1-4 and V is TRBV6-6; D might be TRBD1 (6 bases). Germline V gene data show CDR1 as MNHNY and CDR2 as SVGAGI (reference sequence). The V gene lost 8 bases and the J gene lost 7 bases, with 20 bases spanning the gap. There are 15 residues in the CDR3. The CDR3 reads CASGSPHRDGEKLFF. Written as DNA, the CDR3 is TGTGCCAGCGGCTCGCCCCACAGGGACGGTGAAAAACTGTTTTTT.

This clone occurred a few times. A read error may produce the germline difference seen at one junction end. The chain recombines TRBV7-7 with TRBJ2-1, with 10 nucleotides matching TRBD2. The CDR3 consists of 15 residues. CDR1 SSHAT and CDR2 FNYEAQ come from the germline V gene (reference sequence). The CDR3 nucleotides are TGTGCTAGCAGCTTGCGAAGCGGGGGGGCCGATGAGCAGTTCTTC. It translates to CASSLRSGGADEQFF.

The V and J genes are TRBV5-4 and TRBJ2-7; possible D gene TRBD1, 5 bases. CDR1 and CDR2 (germline): SGHNT, YYREEE (reference sequence). The CDR3 covers 14 residues. V was pared by 0 bases and J by 2 bases, with 9 bases between. The CDR3 DNA reads TGTGCCAGCAGCTTGGGACAGCCACCCTACGAGCAGTACTTC. Protein sequence: CASSLGQPPYEQYF.

The V and J genes are TRBV10-3 and TRBJ2-2; tentatively, D is TRBD1 (6 bases). The CDR3 spans 13 residues. Germline-derived CDR1 and CDR2 are ENHRY and SYGVKD. V shed 8 bases and J shed 3 bases, with 10 bases lying between them. CDR3 residues: CAIRGGDTGELFF. CDR3 nucleotides: TGTGCCATCCGTGGGGGCGACACCGGGGAGCTGTTTTTT.

V usage is TRBV29-1 and J usage is TRBJ2-4; D unclear. CDR3 length equals 15 residues. In germline, CDR1 is SQVTM, CDR2 ANQGSEA. Trimming left V 4 bases short and J 3 bases short, with 16 bases between. This CDR3 is CSVGPQRYSKNIQYF. CDR3 sequence (DNA): TGCAGCGTTGGCCCCCAACGGTACAGCAAAAACATTCAGTACTTC.

The chain uses TRBV6-1 and TRBJ1-1; the D gene is possibly TRBD1 (5 bases). V was shortened by 8 bases and J by 3 bases, with 16 bases between the two germline ends. Germline-derived CDR1 and CDR2 are MNHNS and SASEGT. There are 14 residues in the CDR3. The CDR3 sequence is CASWQGSFDTEAFF. The CDR3 DNA reads TGTGCCAGCTGGCAGGGCAGTTTCGACACTGAAGCTTTCTTT.

This clone was detected once. The chain carries TRBV19 and TRBJ2-3; 7 bases fit TRBD2. This CDR3 is built from 15 residues. CDR1 and CDR2 from the germline V gene are LNHDA and SQIVND (reference sequence). Germline trimming cut 6 bases from V and 4 bases from J; bases unmatched to any gene: 10. The CDR3 spells CASSPLLGGSDTQYF. Here the CDR3 DNA reads TGTGCCAGTAGCCCCCTACTCGGGGGGTCAGATACGCAGTATTTT. The full variable domain, its missing parts supplied by reference TRBV19 and TRBJ2-3, is DGGITQSPKYLFRKEGQNVTLSCEQNLNHDAMYWYRQDPGQGLRLIYYSQIVNDFQKGDIAEGYSVSREKKESFPLTVTSAQKNPTAFYLCASSPLLGGSDTQYFGPGTRLTVL.

A remark on this clone: This could be a read error, since a much larger clone is one nucleotide away. The rearrangement uses TRBV7-2 and TRBJ1-4; 7 nucleotides agree with TRBD1. V lost 3 bases and J lost 8; bases outside the gene matches: 6. The germline gives CDR1 SGHTA, CDR2 FQGNSA. The CDR3 has 14 amino acids. The CDR3 is CASSLDRSDEKLFF. The CDR3 nucleotides read TGTGCCAGCAGCTTGGACAGGAGCGACGAAAAACTGTTTTTT.

V is TRBV25-1 and J is TRBJ2-3; 9 bases align to TRBD1. With V trimmed by 9 bases and J by 2 bases, 9 bases remained unmatched. This CDR3 has 15 amino acids. The V gene's germline CDR1 is MGHDK and CDR2 SYGVNS. Written as DNA, the CDR3 is TGTGCCAGTAGCACCGGGACAGGGACCACAGATACGCAGTATTTT. Its translation is CASSTGTGTTDTQYF.

Points on this clone: Within the sample, other DNA sequences also encode this same CDR3. The V gene is TRBV5-1, the J gene TRBJ2-3, with 9 bases lining up with TRBD2. This CDR3 is built from 15 residues. Germline V gives CDR1 SGHRS, CDR2 YFSETQ. J lost 2 bases, V lost 4 bases, and 5 bases had no gene match. CDR3 DNA sequence: TGCGCCAGCAGCGTAGCGGGGGACATCACAGATACGCAGTATTTT. It translates to CASSVAGDITDTQYF.

J is TRBJ2-3 and V is TRBV28; 10 positions match TRBD2. Germline CDR1 reads MDHEN; CDR2 reads SYDVKM. V was clipped by 6 bases and J by 3 bases; unmatched bases: 12. This CDR3 is 17 amino acids long. Here the CDR3 reads CASRGEAAGGPTDTQYF. As DNA, the CDR3 is TGTGCCAGCAGGGGCGAGGCAGCGGGAGGGCCTACAGATACGCAGTATTTT. Looking up the rest from reference TRBV28 and TRBJ2-3 gives the full variable domain: DVKVTQSSRYLVKRTGEKVFLECVQDMDHENMFWYRQDPGLGLRLIYFSYDVKMKEKGDIPEGYSVSREKKERFSLILESASTNQTSMYLCASRGEAAGGPTDTQYFGPGTRLTVL.